Shown below are 23 T cell receptor beta chains from a single sample sequenced in a study of early T cells in non-severe SARS-CoV-2 infection. TCRdb re-called the 5' RACE reads with MiXCR, one entry per CDR3 protein. The repertoire holds around 39,000 distinct CDR3 sequences, with about 8% as singletons. The sequenced sample was whole blood, obtained at baseline. Receptors were obtained from an adult who was a healthcare worker with PCR-confirmed SARS-CoV-2 infection or an uninfected control (not recorded which).

The chain has TRBV9 and TRBJ1-3; D unclear. This CDR3 region has 15 residues. Per the germline V gene, CDR1 is SGDLS and CDR2 is YYNGEE. V was pared by 0 bases and J by 2 bases, with 9 bases between. CDR3 in amino acids: CASSVGDAPGNTIYF. The CDR3 nucleotides read TGTGCCAGCAGCGTAGGGGATGCCCCTGGAAACACCATATATTTT.

This clonotype was seen more than once but under ten times. The V call is TRBV6-5, the J call TRBJ2-1, with 11 positions matching TRBD2. The V segment lost 4 bases and the J segment 8 bases; nucleotides outside the gene matches: 10. CDR3 length: 16 amino acids. Germline-derived CDR1 and CDR2 are MNHEY and SVGAGI. The CDR3: CASSSFTSGRRDEQFF. In nucleotides, the CDR3 is TGTGCCAGCAGTTCCTTCACTAGCGGGAGACGGGATGAGCAGTTCTTC.

This chain links TRBV6-1 with TRBJ1-2; no reliable D call. This CDR3 is 15 amino acids long. Germline loops: CDR1 MNHNS, CDR2 SASEGT. Trimming left V 2 bases short and J 0 bases short, with 10 bases between. CDR3 coding DNA: TGTGCCAGCAGTGAATGGTACAGAGCTAACTATGGCTACACCTTC. Its translation: CASSEWYRANYGYTF.

There are many counts of this clonotype. Written as DNA, the CDR3 is TGTGCCAGCAGCTTACGGGGCAGGGAGCAGTACTTC. It yields the protein CASSLRGREQYF. The gene calls are TRBV5-4 and TRBJ2-7; D may be TRBD1 or TRBD2 (5 bases each). CDR1 is SGHNT, CDR2 YYREEE, per germline (reference sequence). The CDR3 is made up of 12 amino acids. Trimming pared 2 bases from V and 7 bases from J, leaving 10 bases between.

The table lists this clonotype with many counts. The rearrangement links TRBV6-1 to TRBJ2-1; 8 bases are shared with TRBD2. The CDR3 has 15 amino acids. V lost 5 bases, J lost 7 bases, and 10 bases stayed unmatched. Germline V gene data show CDR1 as MNHNS and CDR2 as SASEGT. The CDR3 DNA reads TGTGCCAGCAGTACTAAAAGCGGGGGCGGGAATGAGCAGTTCTTC. Its protein is CASSTKSGGGNEQFF.

This sequence joins TRBV4-1 and TRBJ2-7, with a possible D match to TRBD1 (5 bases). The CDR3 extends over 14 amino acids. Germline V gene lookup returns CDR1 MGHRA and CDR2 YSYEKL. V was trimmed by 0 bases and J by 2 bases, leaving 8 bases between them. CDR3 loop: CASSQDAGPYEQYF. The DNA of the CDR3 is TGCGCCAGCAGCCAAGATGCAGGGCCCTACGAGCAGTACTTC.

This clonotype was seen a handful of times. The chain has TRBV3-1 and TRBJ1-3, with D maybe TRBD1 (6 bases). This CDR3 spans 14 amino acids. CDR1 and CDR2 from the germline V gene are LGHDT and YNNKEL (reference sequence). Deletions cut 11 bases from V and 0 bases from J, with 14 bases between. The CDR3 DNA reads TGTGCCCCCAGGGGTAGGATCTCTGGAAACACCATATATTTT. Protein product: CAPRGRISGNTIYF.

This clonotype was recorded at least ten times. The rearrangement links TRBV12-3 or TRBV12-4 to TRBJ2-5; 9 bases are a match to TRBD1. Trimming cost V 5 bases and J 5 bases; bases outside gene matches: 6. There are 14 residues in the CDR3. This CDR3 is CASSLGTGSETQYF. CDR3 nucleotides: TGTGCCAGCAGTCTCGGGACAGGGTCGGAGACCCAGTACTTC.

This clonotype was recorded at least ten times. The rearrangement uses TRBV7-2 and TRBJ2-5; D is uncertain. The germline gives CDR1 SGHTA, CDR2 FQGNSA. The CDR3 has 14 residues. Trimming took off 1 base at V and 0 bases at J, with 6 bases between the two ends. CDR3 in DNA: TGTGCCAGCAGCTTAGTGGGCGACCAAGAGACCCAGTACTTC. It translates to CASSLVGDQETQYF.

CDR3 in amino acids: CASSSSGGPSSEQFF. CDR3 coding DNA: TGTGCCAGCAGTTCTAGCGGGGGGCCCAGTAGTGAGCAGTTCTTC. The chain employs TRBV27 and TRBJ2-1; 11 nucleotides match TRBD2. V shed 4 bases and J 9 bases; nucleotides not matched to a gene: 8. Germline CDR1 is MNHEY and CDR2 is SMNVEV (reference sequence). The CDR3 runs 15 residues.

This clonotype was detected a few times. The V call is TRBV6-1, the J call TRBJ2-5; 11 nucleotides align to TRBD2. This CDR3 contains 15 residues. CDR1 and CDR2 (germline): MNHNS, SASEGT. Trimming at V came to 2 bases and at J to 4 bases, leaving 3 bases not matched to a gene. The CDR3 nucleotides are TGTGCCAGCAGTGAATTTAGCGGGGGGGCAGAGACCCAGTACTTC. It yields the protein CASSEFSGGAETQYF.

The chain combines TRBV10-3 with TRBJ2-7; 7 nucleotides line up with TRBD1. Germline-derived CDR1 and CDR2 are ENHRY and SYGVKD. The CDR3 consists of 14 residues. The V segment lost 4 bases and the J segment 4 bases; nucleotides outside the gene matches: 7. This chain's CDR3 is CAISGSTGSYEQYF. For the CDR3, the DNA is TGTGCCATCAGTGGATCGACAGGGTCATACGAGCAGTACTTC.

By sample fraction, this clonotype is medium-sized. This chain joins TRBV20-1 and TRBJ2-2, with a tentative D call TRBD2 (6 bases). The V and J ends lost 1 base and 5 bases respectively, with 11 bases between them. The V gene's germline CDR1 is DFQATT and CDR2 SNEGSKA (reference sequence). The length of the CDR3 is 14 residues. The CDR3 loop reads CSARGSGSTGELFF. As DNA, the CDR3 is TGCAGTGCTAGAGGTAGCGGTAGTACCGGGGAGCTGTTTTTT.

This clonotype was seen more than once but under ten times. The V call is TRBV6-5, the J call TRBJ2-7, with 7 bases lining up with TRBD1. Germline-derived CDR1 and CDR2 are MNHEY and SVGAGI. The CDR3 contains 16 residues. J lost 4 bases, V lost 2 bases, and 11 bases had no gene match. CDR3 in DNA: TGTGCCAGCAGTTACGGTGGGCTGGGACAGAAATACGAGCAGTACTTC. This translates into CASSYGGLGQKYEQYF.

This clonotype has only a few counts. This chain uses TRBV27 with TRBJ1-2, with D tentatively TRBD1 (6 bases). Germline-derived CDR1 and CDR2 are MNHEY and SMNVEV (reference sequence). The length of the CDR3 is 13 residues. V was cut by 6 bases and J by 0 bases, with 8 bases left in between. This CDR3 reads CASSNRANYGYTF. The CDR3 nucleotides are TGTGCCAGCAGCAACAGGGCTAACTATGGCTACACCTTC.

This clonotype was seen ten or more times. The chain combines TRBV12-3 or TRBV12-4 with TRBJ2-1; 12 bases line up with TRBD2. CDR3 length equals 16 residues. V was clipped by 7 bases and J by 9 bases; unmatched bases: 13. The CDR3 DNA is TGTGCCAGCATCACAAGTTCTAGCGGGGGGGCAGGTGAGCAGTTCTTC. Its translation: CASITSSSGGAGEQFF.

This clonotype was observed a handful of times. The genes are TRBV11-2 and TRBJ2-3; possible D gene TRBD1, 6 bases. The CDR3 sequence is 14 residues long. V lost 5 bases, J lost 2 bases, and 11 bases lay in between. The germline CDR1 and CDR2 sequences are SGHAT and FQNNGV. In nucleotides, the CDR3 is TGTGCCAGCAGCCACAGGGAAATCACAGATACGCAGTATTTT. Its translation is CASSHREITDTQYF.

This clonotype was recorded many times. The chain has TRBV5-1 and TRBJ2-7; D may be TRBD2 (6 bases). Trimming removed 0 bases from V and 2 bases from J, with 9 bases in between. CDR1 SGHRS and CDR2 YFSETQ come from the germline V gene. The CDR3 has 14 amino acids. The CDR3 is CASSLAGGTYEQYF. Here the CDR3 DNA reads TGCGCCAGCAGCTTGGCCGGCGGGACCTACGAGCAGTACTTC.

This clonotype was detected only a few times. This chain uses TRBV7-2 with TRBJ2-1; D remains unclear. Trimming left V 5 bases short and J 9 bases short, with 11 bases between. Germline V lookup: CDR1 SGHTA, CDR2 FQGNSA. The CDR3 has 12 amino acids. The chain's CDR3 is CASSNLGIEQFF. The CDR3 nucleotides are TGTGCCAGCAGCAATTTGGGGATTGAGCAGTTCTTC. The complete variable domain, with remaining parts taken from reference TRBV7-2 and TRBJ2-1, reads GAGVSQSPSNKVTEKGKDVELRCDPISGHTALYWYRQSLGQGLEFLIYFQGNSAPDKSGLPSDRFSAERTGGSVSTLTIQRTQQEDSAVYLCASSNLGIEQFFGPGTRLTVL.

This clonotype was observed at least ten times. The chain carries TRBV12-3 or TRBV12-4 and TRBJ1-2; D gene unclear. The CDR3 runs 14 residues. Trimming took off 10 bases at V and 5 bases at J, with 20 bases between the two ends. In DNA form, the CDR3 reads TGTGCCACCGACAACGTCCAGAAGAAATATGGCTACACCTTC. Translating gives CATDNVQKKYGYTF.

This clonotype appeared many times. The chain joins TRBV6-1 to TRBJ2-7, with D maybe TRBD1 (5 bases). The CDR3 runs 13 residues. The V end was cut by 3 bases, the J end by 3 bases, with 9 bases between. CDR1 MNHNS and CDR2 SASEGT come from the germline V gene. CDR3 protein: CASSEGPHYEQYF. In DNA, the CDR3 is TGTGCCAGCAGTGAGGGGCCGCACTACGAGCAGTACTTC.

In its sample, this clonotype was seen a few times. The J gene is TRBJ2-4, the V gene TRBV28, with a tentative D call TRBD1 (5 bases). With 3 bases removed from V and 10 bases from J, the gap between germline ends came to 10 bases. The germline CDR1 and CDR2 sequences are MDHEN and SYDVKM. The CDR3 covers 12 residues. CDR3 amino acids: CASSFSRVIQYF. DNA of the CDR3: TGTGCCAGCAGTTTCTCCAGGGTGATTCAGTACTTC.

V usage is TRBV18 and J usage is TRBJ1-1; D is unresolved. The CDR3 totals 13 residues. CDR1 is KGHSH, CDR2 LQKENI, per germline. V was shortened by 0 bases and J by 7 bases, with 9 bases between the two germline ends. DNA of the CDR3: TGTGCCAGCTCACCACCGAGCGCATTTGAAGCTTTCTTT. Amino acid sequence: CASSPPSAFEAFF.